One sample yielded the 15 T cell receptor beta chains listed below, sequenced in a study of OX40 agonist ivuxolimab in advanced cancers. Generated by immunoSEQ multiplex PCR, the TCRdb table keeps only in-frame clones and is missing some. The table shows more than 80,000 clones, with around 94% occurring only once. The source was CD4+ or CD8+ T cells sorted from blood, collected in a trial of the OX40 agonist ivuxolimab. Every receptor here comes from an adult with an advanced solid tumor such as melanoma, head and neck, liver or kidney cancer.

V is TRBV4-2 and J is TRBJ1-1, with a possible D match to TRBD1 (6 bases). Trimming cost V 1 base and J 4 bases, with 13 bases left between them. Germline V CDR1 and CDR2: LGHNA, YNFKEQ. This CDR3 region has 15 residues. The CDR3 sequence is CASSQVEGEGTEAFF. The DNA of the CDR3 is TGTGCCAGCAGCCAAGTAGAGGGGGAGGGCACTGAAGCTTTCTTT.

This sequence joins TRBV2 and TRBJ1-6; TRBD1 matches at 8 bases. Unmatched junction bases numbered 6, after V lost 5 bases and J lost 9 bases. The germline gives CDR1 SNHLY, CDR2 FYNNEI. The CDR3 has 14 amino acids. CDR3 residues: CASSPQGVLSPLHF. The DNA for the CDR3 is TGTGCCAGCAGTCCACAGGGGGTCCTTTCACCCCTCCACTTT.

This chain connects TRBV4-3 to TRBJ1-6; TRBD1 is a possible D gene (6 bases). Germline V gene lookup returns CDR1 LGHNA and CDR2 YSLEER. The CDR3 sequence is 15 residues long. The V end lost 0 bases, the J end lost 6 bases, and 9 bases lay between the germline ends. This CDR3 is CASSQEKGVNSPLHF. The CDR3 DNA follows: TGCGCCAGCAGCCAAGAAAAGGGGGTTAATTCACCCCTCCACTTT.

V usage is TRBV18 and J usage is TRBJ1-5; 9 bases align to TRBD1. Trimming cost V 1 base and J 0 bases; bases outside gene matches: 4. The CDR3 spans 17 residues. Germline V lookup: CDR1 KGHSH, CDR2 LQKENI. The chain's CDR3 is CASSPRGTGNSNQPQHF. CDR3 sequence (DNA): TGTGCCAGCTCACCACGAGGGACAGGGAATAGCAATCAGCCCCAGCATTTT.

The V gene is TRBV28, the J gene TRBJ1-5, with 9 bases matching TRBD1. V shed 4 bases, J shed 5 bases, and the junction held 6 bases outside the gene matches. Per the germline V gene, CDR1 is MDHEN and CDR2 is SYDVKM. The CDR3 loop spans 15 amino acids. CDR3 residues: CASSSGQGAYQPQHF. CDR3 in DNA: TGTGCCAGCAGTTCGGGACAGGGAGCTTATCAGCCCCAGCATTTT.

The rearrangement joins TRBV6-1 to TRBJ2-7; D gene ambiguous. The V gene's germline CDR1 is MNHNS and CDR2 SASEGT. V lost 1 base to trimming and J lost 3 bases, with 7 bases between them. CDR3 length: 13 amino acids. The CDR3 DNA sequence: TGTGCCAGCAGTGAAGGGCGGATCTACGAGCAGTACGTC. This gives the protein CASSEGRIYEQYV.

Only one count was recorded for this clone. This sequence joins TRBV6-5 and TRBJ1-2; no clear D. V gave up 4 bases and J gave up 8 bases, with 17 bases separating them. Germline values: CDR1 MNHEY, CDR2 SVGAGI. The CDR3 runs 14 residues. The CDR3 sequence is CASSSLVGLGGYTF. In DNA, the CDR3 is TGTGCCAGCAGTTCCCTTGTAGGGCTCGGGGGCTACACCTTC.

A single count supports this clone. The chain combines TRBV30 with TRBJ2-5; D is ambiguous. The CDR3 runs 11 residues. The ends were cut back, 0 bases at V and 5 bases at J, with 4 bases in the middle. Germline-derived CDR1 and CDR2 are GTSNPN and SVGIG (reference sequence). The chain's CDR3 is CAWSVAETQYF. CDR3 nucleotides: TGTGCCTGGAGTGTCGCGGAGACCCAGTACTTC.

The chain uses TRBV6-5 and TRBJ1-6; perhaps TRBD1 as D (5 bases). The CDR3 has 15 amino acids. In germline, CDR1 is MNHEY, CDR2 SVGAGI. Deletions cut 2 bases from V and 5 bases from J, with 10 bases between. The CDR3 DNA sequence: TGTGCCAGCAGTTACGAGACAGTTCATAATTCACCCCTCCACTTT. Its protein is CASSYETVHNSPLHF.

The genes are TRBV11-3 and TRBJ2-3; D is unresolved. This CDR3 spans 14 amino acids. V was clipped by 5 bases and J by 4 bases, with 13 bases between them. Germline V CDR1 and CDR2: SGHNT, YENEEA. CDR3 DNA: TGTGCCAGCAGCCCAGACCCCAGGCCAGATACGCAGTATTTT. It encodes CASSPDPRPDTQYF.

About this clone itself: Other DNA sequences of this sample code for an identical CDR3. J is TRBJ2-1 and V is TRBV11-3; 9 bases are a match to TRBD2. CDR3 length: 13 residues. The J segment lost 9 bases and the V segment lost 2 bases, leaving 2 bases of the junction unmatched. From germline, CDR1 is SGHNT and CDR2 YENEEA. This CDR3 reads CASSLLTSGEQFF. The CDR3 coding sequence is TGTGCCAGCAGCTTACTGACTAGCGGTGAGCAGTTCTTC.

J is TRBJ1-2 and V is TRBV10-1; D might be TRBD1 (6 bases). CDR3 size: 18 residues. V gave up 4 bases and J gave up 3 bases, with 24 bases separating them. In germline, CDR1 is WNHNN, CDR2 SYGVQD (reference sequence). The CDR3 spells CASSARQNTGSRDYGYTF. CDR3 nucleotides: TGCGCCAGCAGTGCCCGACAGAATACAGGGAGTAGGGACTATGGCTACACCTTC.

The chain combines TRBV4-3 with TRBJ1-1; D not resolved. V was shortened by 1 base and J by 8 bases, with 20 bases between the two germline ends. This CDR3 has 16 amino acids. CDR1 LGHNA and CDR2 YSLEER come from the germline V gene. This CDR3 reads CASSQVGVKADAEAFF. CDR3 nucleotide sequence: TGCGCCAGCAGCCAAGTTGGAGTAAAGGCCGATGCAGAAGCTTTCTTT.

This clone was observed once. The chain links TRBV7-9 to TRBJ1-2; D possibly corresponds to TRBD1 (6 bases). The CDR3 runs 13 residues. CDR1 and CDR2 from the germline V gene are SEHNR and FQNEAQ (reference sequence). The V end was cut by 2 bases, the J end by 5 bases, with 9 bases between. CDR3 sequence (DNA): TGTGCCAGCAGCTTAAACAGGGAGTATGGCTACACCTTC. Translated, it gives CASSLNREYGYTF.

J is TRBJ1-6 and V is TRBV19; no reliable D call. Trimming cost V 6 bases and J 8 bases, with 17 bases left between them. The CDR3 extends over 15 amino acids. CDR1 and CDR2 from the germline V gene are LNHDA and SQIVND (reference sequence). The CDR3: CASSPHGAMDSPLHF. In DNA, the CDR3 is TGTGCCAGTAGCCCCCACGGAGCCATGGATTCACCCCTCCACTTT. The full variable domain, its missing parts supplied by reference TRBV19 and TRBJ1-6, is DGGITQSPKYLFRKEGQNVTLSCEQNLNHDAMYWYRQDPGQGLRLIYYSQIVNDFQKGDIAEGYSVSREKKESFPLTVTSAQKNPTAFYLCASSPHGAMDSPLHFGNGTRLTVT.